This record concerns one T cell receptor (beta chain) sequence. In the original analysis: Amplification with reference gene primers provided the estimates of nucleated cell counts. Some clones are missing from TCRdb's copy, which holds only in-frame ones; the method was immunoSEQ multiplex PCR. D and trimming come from the DNA, and the V and J calls and clone size come from that table. This sample yields roughly 140,000 clones, of which approximately 80% are seen a single time; almost 6.5% belongs to the top ten. The record originates from a study of blood T cell repertoires in COVID-19. Study information: Donors in the United States, Italy and Spain gave samples during acute or convalescent COVID-19. The analysed material was cDNA or gDNA that came from T cells, B-cell-depleted T cells, or PBMCs.

The CDR3 is 13 amino acids. V lost 7 bases and J lost 5, with 15 bases in between. Germline V CDR1 and CDR2: MNHEY, SMNVEV (reference sequence). The V and J genes are TRBV27 and TRBJ2-7; D remains unclear. The sequence came from a human donor in a cohort sampled during active COVID-19. The sample comprised peripheral blood. CDR3 sequence (DNA): TGTGCCAGCAAGGAGTTGGTGAAGAACGAGCAGTACTTC. This gives the protein CASKELVKNEQYF.